The 21 T cell receptor beta chains reported below all come from one sample, sequenced in a study. TCRdb independently ran MiXCR on the 5' RACE reads; one entry per CDR3 protein. Here the sample spans roughly 55,000 distinct CDR3 sequences, around 26% being singletons. Sequencing used tumor-infiltrating naive CD4+ T cells sorted from the breast tumor. Regarding subset: naive CD4+ T cells, CD4+CD45RA+CD25-. The origin of the receptors is a female donor with breast cancer.

This clonotype was counted between two and nine times. This sequence joins TRBV29-1 and TRBJ1-2, with D possibly being TRBD1 (6 bases). CDR3 length equals 14 residues. The ends were cut back, 6 bases at V and 4 bases at J, with 18 bases in the middle. Per germline, CDR1 SQVTM and CDR2 ANQGSEA. As DNA, the CDR3 is TGCAGCGTCCGCCGGGGGGCGGGTGGCTATGGCTACACCTTC. It encodes CSVRRGAGGYGYTF.

The rearrangement links TRBV10-3 to TRBJ2-6, with 8 nucleotides matching TRBD1. Trimming took 5 bases from V and 2 from J; bases not matched to a gene: 2. CDR3 size: 15 residues. Germline CDR1 ENHRY, CDR2 SYGVKD. CDR3 bases: TGTGCCATCAGTTCAGGGGGCACTGGGGCCAACGTCCTGACTTTC. This codes for CAISSGGTGANVLTF.

This clonotype appeared a few times. V usage is TRBV11-2 and J usage is TRBJ1-5, with 10 bases matching TRBD1. Germline V gene lookup returns CDR1 SGHAT and CDR2 FQNNGV. V was pared by 6 bases and J by 5 bases, with 1 base of the junction left unmatched. The CDR3 covers 13 residues. The CDR3 loop is CASRGTGDQPQHF. The CDR3 DNA reads TGTGCCAGCAGAGGGACAGGGGATCAGCCCCAGCATTTT.

V gene TRBV4-1 combines with J gene TRBJ2-2, with 7 positions matching TRBD1. Germline values: CDR1 MGHRA, CDR2 YSYEKL. Trimming took 6 bases from V and 1 from J; bases not matched to a gene: 11. This CDR3 has 17 amino acids. The CDR3 DNA reads TGCGCCAGCAGTCGCAAACAGGGGTCACAGAACACCGGGGAGCTGTTTTTT. It translates to CASSRKQGSQNTGELFF.

On this clonotype: The CDR3 end shows no conserved phenylalanine or tryptophan, and so a read error is likely. The genes are TRBV5-1 and TRBJ2-5; 8 bases align to TRBD1. Unmatched junction bases numbered 7, after V lost 4 bases and J lost 5 bases. Germline V gene sequence: CDR1 SGHRS, CDR2 YFSETQ. CDR3 length: 14 residues. DNA of the CDR3: TGCGCCAGCAGCGTGGGACAGGTGGAGGAGACCCAGTACCTC. Its protein is CASSVGQVEETQYL.

Many counts were recorded for this clonotype. The rearrangement joins TRBV12-3 or TRBV12-4 to TRBJ2-1; D gene unclear. Trimming left V 2 bases short and J 9 bases short, with 11 bases between. This CDR3 is 13 amino acids long. Written as DNA, the CDR3 is TGTGCCAGCAGTTTACAGAGGTTTCGTGAGCAGTTCTTC. As protein: CASSLQRFREQFF.

There are a few counts of this clonotype. The rearrangement links TRBV20-1 to TRBJ1-4; D is ambiguous. The germline V gene encodes CDR1 DFQATT and CDR2 SNEGSKA (reference sequence). Trimming cost V 7 bases and J 7 bases, with 10 bases left between them. This CDR3 is 11 amino acids long. The CDR3 loop is CSGYLREKLFF. The CDR3 DNA is TGCAGTGGCTACTTGCGTGAAAAACTGTTTTTT.

The chain couples TRBV6-6 to TRBJ2-7; D is possibly TRBD1 (6 bases). Trimming pared 6 bases from V and 6 bases from J, leaving 12 bases between. Per germline, CDR1 MNHNY and CDR2 SVGAGI (reference sequence). This CDR3 is built from 12 residues. The CDR3, as DNA: TGTGCCAGCAGCCCTAGGGGGTTCGAGCAGTACTTC. This gives the protein CASSPRGFEQYF.

There are many counts of this clonotype. V is TRBV4-1 and J is TRBJ2-7; no reliable D call. This CDR3 region has 14 residues. Germline assignment: CDR1 MGHRA and CDR2 YSYEKL. Trimming shortened V by 2 bases and J by 1 base, and 9 bases separated the two germline ends. The CDR3 here is CASSQLGESYEQYF. The CDR3 bases are TGCGCCAGCAGCCAACTTGGTGAATCCTACGAGCAGTACTTC.

This clonotype showed up just a few times. This chain links TRBV5-6 with TRBJ2-5; 8 nucleotides align to TRBD2. The CDR3 is 13 amino acids. Germline V gene sequence: CDR1 SGHDT, CDR2 YYEEEE. The trim removed 4 bases at V and 4 bases at J, leaving 3 bases unmatched. The CDR3 is CASSISGVETQYF. In DNA form, the CDR3 reads TGTGCCAGCAGCATTAGCGGGGTAGAGACCCAGTACTTC. Full variable domain (outside the CDR3, taken from reference TRBV5-6 and TRBJ2-5): DAGVTQSPTHLIKTRGQQVTLRCSPKSGHDTVSWYQQALGQGPQFIFQYYEEEERQRGNFPDRFSGHQFPNYSSELNVNALLLGDSALYLCASSISGVETQYFGPGTRLLVL.

This clonotype came up a few times. CDR3 in amino acids: CASSLVGYTGELFF. The DNA for the CDR3 is TGCGCCAGCAGCTTGGTCGGGTACACCGGGGAGCTGTTTTTT. The chain joins TRBV5-1 to TRBJ2-2; unclear D gene. Trimming pared 0 bases from V and 3 bases from J, leaving 6 bases between. The length of the CDR3 is 14 residues. Germline V gives CDR1 SGHRS, CDR2 YFSETQ.

This clonotype was counted many times. The gene calls are TRBV20-1 and TRBJ1-2; 7 bases line up with TRBD1. There are 13 residues in the CDR3. The germline V gene has CDR1 DFQATT and CDR2 SNEGSKA (reference sequence). V shed 0 bases and J 6 bases; nucleotides not matched to a gene: 4. CDR3 in DNA: TGCAGTGCTAGAGAGGAGACAGGGAATGGCTACACCTTC. It is translated as CSAREETGNGYTF.

Written as DNA, the CDR3 is TGTGCCAGAAGCTTGGAAGGCAGCCGCCTAGGCTATGGCTACACCTTC. This translates into CARSLEGSRLGYGYTF. This rearrangement joins TRBV5-3 to TRBJ1-2; D remains ambiguous. TRBV5-3 falls under the ORF class, with uncertain function. The CDR3 spans 16 residues. Trimming removed 0 bases from V and 4 bases from J, with 16 bases in between.

V is TRBV5-4 and J is TRBJ2-3, with 13 positions matching TRBD2. Per the germline V gene, CDR1 is SGHNT and CDR2 is YYREEE (reference sequence). With 3 bases clipped from V and 6 bases from J, the junction kept 7 bases outside the gene matches. The CDR3 loop spans 16 amino acids. The CDR3 region is CASSYGLAGVEDTQYF. The DNA of the CDR3 is TGTGCCAGCAGCTACGGACTAGCGGGAGTAGAGGATACGCAGTATTTT.

This chain joins TRBV12-3 or TRBV12-4 and TRBJ2-5; TRBD1 matches at 9 bases. The V gene end was trimmed by 4 bases and the J gene end by 2 bases; junction bases not matched to a gene: 8. CDR3 length: 16 amino acids. CDR3 amino acids: CASSWWGTGRQETQYF. In DNA, the CDR3 is TGTGCCAGCAGTTGGTGGGGGACAGGGAGGCAAGAGACCCAGTACTTC.

The chain joins TRBV7-9 to TRBJ2-3; D is unresolved. Germline V gene sequence: CDR1 SEHNR, CDR2 FQNEAQ (reference sequence). Trimming took off 0 bases at V and 5 bases at J, with 3 bases between the two ends. This CDR3 spans 12 amino acids. The CDR3 protein is CASSLAVDTQYF. DNA for the CDR3: TGTGCCAGCAGCTTAGCGGTAGATACGCAGTATTTT.

The chain couples TRBV7-9 to TRBJ2-5, with D unresolved. There are 12 residues in the CDR3. Germline lookup yields CDR1 SEHNR and CDR2 FQNEAQ (reference sequence). The V end was cut by 8 bases, the J end by 2 bases, with 9 bases between. The CDR3 loop is CASADFQETQYF. CDR3 in DNA: TGTGCCAGCGCTGACTTTCAAGAGACCCAGTACTTC. Based on the CDR3 plus reference TRBV7-9 and TRBJ2-5, the full variable domain is DTGVSQNPRHKITKRGQNVTFRCDPISEHNRLYWYRQTLGQGPEFLTYFQNEAQLEKSRLLSDRFSAERPKGSFSTLEIQRTEQGDSAMYLCASADFQETQYFGPGTRLLVL.

This clonotype came up a few times. The chain couples TRBV6-5 to TRBJ2-7, with D maybe TRBD1 (5 bases). V was cut by 7 bases and J by 5 bases, with 15 bases left in between. The V gene's germline CDR1 is MNHEY and CDR2 SVGAGI. The CDR3 is made up of 13 amino acids. The CDR3 DNA reads TGTGCCAGCACCCTACGAGGCAGGGACGAGCAGTACTTC. This translates into CASTLRGRDEQYF.

The count of this clonotype is one. An end of the junction differs from the germline gene, which may be a read error. The chain uses TRBV6-2 or TRBV6-3 and TRBJ2-1, with 9 bases matching TRBD2. Germline CDR1 reads MNHEY; CDR2 reads SVGEGT. This CDR3 is 19 amino acids long. The CDR3 here is CANSFYPRTSASSYNEQFF. The CDR3 DNA sequence: TGTGCCAACAGTTTCTATCCGCGGACTAGCGCGAGCTCCTACAATGAGCAGTTCTTC.

This clonotype was observed at least ten times. The V call is TRBV20-1, the J call TRBJ1-1, with D perhaps TRBD1 (6 bases). Germline V gene sequence: CDR1 DFQATT, CDR2 SNEGSKA (reference sequence). V was shortened by 3 bases and J by 5 bases, with 19 bases between the two germline ends. The CDR3 has 15 residues. Here the CDR3 reads CSARTGEGGKTEAFF. CDR3 in DNA: TGCAGTGCTAGGACAGGAGAGGGAGGGAAGACTGAAGCTTTCTTT.

A few counts support this clonotype. The rearrangement joins TRBV5-5 to TRBJ2-5; TRBD2 aligns across 9 bases. Germline V CDR1 and CDR2: SGHKS, YYEKEE (reference sequence). Losses at the gene ends were 3 bases for V and 5 bases for J; bases not matched to a gene: 11. The CDR3 is 16 amino acids. The CDR3 here is CASSSPGLAEWETQYF. CDR3 sequence (DNA): TGTGCCAGCAGCTCTCCGGGACTAGCCGAGTGGGAGACCCAGTACTTC.